Sequencing of this TCR beta chain was carried out in a study of regulatory T cells in long-lasting Graves disease. Findings and limits, study-wide: New patients shared about 910 public clonotypes, and persistent patients shared more, with 2,500 to 3,000.

Germline CDR1 DFQATT, CDR2 SNEGSKA (reference sequence). Trimming took 5 bases from V and 5 from J, leaving 12 bases between them. The CDR3 runs 12 residues. Time point in this sample: persistent/refractory GD, antithyroid drugs over 5 years with positive TRAb. RNA isolated from PBMCs was used to make the TCR library. Construction of TCR beta libraries relied on iRepertoire HTBI primers and on Arm-PCR targeting CDR3 regions. MiXCR, run by TCRdb on the multiplex PCR reads, gives a single entry per CDR3 protein. This table has under 350,000 distinct CDR3 sequences, 20% to 25% appearing once. This clonotype has ten or more counts. Its target is unknown.

The chain links TRBV20-1 to TRBJ1-2; D ambiguous. The TCR sequence derives from a female donor with Graves disease. The sample consisted of peripheral blood mononuclear cells (PBMCs), taken when the disease was refractory, from a patient treated with antithyroid drugs. The CDR3 spells CSAYNNPYGYTF. CDR3 in DNA: TGCAGTGCTTACAACAACCCGTATGGCTACACCTTC.